The rows below give T cell receptor beta chains drawn from one sample of a study of blood T cell repertoires in COVID-19. Method: immunoSEQ multiplex PCR; TCRdb's copy keeps in-frame clones and lacks some. The top ten clones hold over 5% of a sample with a few hundred thousand clones, about nine tenths of them seen once. What was sequenced was peripheral blood. The receptors were gathered from a woman aged 50 to 65 with COVID-19, enrolled during active disease. CDR3s include the opening cysteine and the closing phenylalanine or tryptophan. Only part of the rows carry a size: once, few, many, or a class if the clone is expanded.

length	size	V	J	CDR3
18	-	TRBV12-2	TRBJ2-5	CASRLAQGQGWRQETQYF
15	-	TRBV6-5	TRBJ1-6	CASSWFSSYNSPLHF
13	-	TRBV6-5	TRBJ2-7	CASRDNHVGEQYF
15	-	TRBV5-1	TRBJ2-1	CASSLQRAAYNEQFF
15	-	TRBV6-5	TRBJ1-3	CASRLIQGAGNTIYF
16	-	TRBV24-1	TRBJ2-1	CATSEPTGTAYNEQFF
16	-	TRBV3-1/TRBV3-2	TRBJ2-3	CASSQGVSRDTDTQYF
16	-	TRBV6-1	TRBJ2-6	CASSEQGRSGANVLTF
14	-	TRBV7-2	TRBJ1-1	CASAPGQGYTEAFF
15	-	TRBV6-1	TRBJ2-4	CASSDGLTDKNIQYF
15	once	TRBV5-1	TRBJ2-7	CASSLEGGEGREQYF
15	few	TRBV19	TRBJ1-5	CASSIQGSLNQPQHF
15	-	TRBV2	TRBJ2-7	CASSFSGSGSYEQYF
16	-	TRBV19	TRBJ1-2	CASSHWTGHGNYGYTF